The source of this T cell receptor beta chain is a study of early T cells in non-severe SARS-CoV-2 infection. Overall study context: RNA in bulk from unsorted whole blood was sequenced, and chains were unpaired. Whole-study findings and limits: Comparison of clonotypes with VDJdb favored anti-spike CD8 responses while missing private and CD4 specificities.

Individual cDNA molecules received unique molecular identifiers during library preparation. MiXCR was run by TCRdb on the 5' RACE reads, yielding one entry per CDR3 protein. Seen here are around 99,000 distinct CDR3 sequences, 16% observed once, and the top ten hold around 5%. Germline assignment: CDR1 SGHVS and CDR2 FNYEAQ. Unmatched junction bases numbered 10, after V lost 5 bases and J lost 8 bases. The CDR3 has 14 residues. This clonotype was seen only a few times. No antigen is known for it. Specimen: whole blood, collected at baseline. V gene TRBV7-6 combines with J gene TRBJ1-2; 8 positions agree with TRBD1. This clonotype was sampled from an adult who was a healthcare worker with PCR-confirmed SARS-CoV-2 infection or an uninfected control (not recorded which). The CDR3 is CASSQTGQGEGYTF. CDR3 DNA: TGTGCCAGCAGCCAAACCGGACAGGGAGAAGGCTACACCTTC.